The following is a T cell receptor (beta chain) sequence with its context. The record originates from a study of shared clonotypes between healthy human individuals. The method was immunoSEQ multiplex PCR; TCRdb's version includes in-frame clones alone and lacks a portion of them. This sample yields approximately 940,000 clones, of which 60% to 85% are seen a single time; about 1.5% belongs to the top ten. The CDR3 has 13 residues. V lost 0 bases and J 5 bases, leaving 10 bases between the germline ends. From germline, CDR1 is GTSNPN and CDR2 SVGIG (reference sequence). The chain joins TRBV30 to TRBJ2-5; no clear D. The specimen was memory CD4+ T cells sorted from blood. Subset: CD45RA-negative fraction. The source of this sequence is a young man in good health. CDR3 residues: CAWSVFSGETQYF. CDR3 DNA: TGTGCCTGGAGTGTTTTTAGTGGGGAGACCCAGTACTTC.